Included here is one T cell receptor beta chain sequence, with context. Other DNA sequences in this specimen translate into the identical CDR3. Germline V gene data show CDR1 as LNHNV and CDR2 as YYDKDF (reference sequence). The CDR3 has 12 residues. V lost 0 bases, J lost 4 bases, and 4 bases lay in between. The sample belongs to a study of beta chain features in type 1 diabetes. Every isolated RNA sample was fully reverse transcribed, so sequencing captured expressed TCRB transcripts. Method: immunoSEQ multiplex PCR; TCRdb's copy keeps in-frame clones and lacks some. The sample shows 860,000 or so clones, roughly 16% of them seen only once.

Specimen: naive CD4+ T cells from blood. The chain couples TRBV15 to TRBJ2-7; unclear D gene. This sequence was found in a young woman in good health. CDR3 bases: TGTGCCACCAGCAGAGATGGGTACGAGCAGTACTTC. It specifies CATSRDGYEQYF.